This TCR beta chain was sequenced in a study of cytomegalovirus exposure and HLA in healthy donors. Study-level points and caveats: Analyses of presence/absence relied on an assumption of roughly uniform sequencing depth across donors.

V was pared by 5 bases and J by 4 bases, with 15 bases between. The CDR3 length is 16 residues. The germline V gene has CDR1 SEHNR and CDR2 FQNEAQ (reference sequence). The PCR employed 60 Vbeta primers together with 13 Jbeta primers. The table came from immunoSEQ multiplex PCR; TCRdb's copy has only in-frame clones and leaves some out. This repertoire shows 140,000 to 150,000 clones, about 85% found once; its top ten account for almost 2.5%. Remarks on this clone: Its antigen is currently unknown.

Healthy bone marrow donors made up the cohort. Despite likely unrecorded immune exposures, the donors were nominally healthy at the time of sampling. The sample taken for sequencing was PBMCs. The origin of this receptor is a boy under 10 years old in good health and CMV-seronegative. The chain joins TRBV7-9 to TRBJ1-6; TRBD1 is a possible D gene (5 bases). CDR3: CASSPTNGGYNSPLHF. The CDR3 DNA follows: TGTGCCAGCAGCCCCACAAACGGGGGATATAATTCACCCCTCCACTTT.